This T cell receptor beta chain is from a study of blood T cells in healthy people across ages. Study at large: Template-switching capture recovered about one barcoded beta molecule per two T cells.

After removal of 7 bases from V and 6 bases from J, the junction contained 6 bases not matched to a gene. The CDR3 is made up of 11 amino acids. CDR1 and CDR2 (germline): SQVTM, ANQGSEA. Peripheral blood was drawn, around 9.5 milliliters per donor. Samples had at least 6 million PBMCs isolated from them. The second PCR ran about 6 to 12 cycles with a sample-barcoded 5' primer and J-beta primers. Each TCR beta cDNA got a 12-nucleotide random molecular identifier. One entry per CDR3 protein, called by TCRdb with MiXCR from the 5' RACE reads. The repertoire has 1.8 million or so distinct CDR3 sequences, approximately 39% of them found once; the top ten carry roughly 24%. In this sample, this clonotype turned up a few times.

This chain links TRBV29-1 with TRBJ2-7; 7 bases map to TRBD1. The sequenced sample consisted of blood. The sequence was obtained from a human donor in good health. The CDR3 spells CSAGAGGEQYF. The CDR3 nucleotides read TGCAGCGCCGGTGCAGGGGGCGAGCAGTACTTC.